This TCR delta chain appears in the sequencing data of a study of Vδ1+ human thymocytes. The germline V gene encodes CDR1 TSWWSYY and CDR2 QGS. The CDR3 extends over 20 amino acids. The junction had 15 bases not matched to a gene; V was cut back by 4 bases and J by 0 bases. Findings of the study overall: Thymic TRG and TRD repertoires appeared highly polyclonal.

Comment on this clone: Its antigen is unidentified.

Sequences come from RNA converted to cDNA by reverse transcription. The CDR3 regions were amplified by multiplex PCR from V-gene primers to a constant-region primer. TCRdb made new clone calls on the multiplex PCR reads using CATT. The profile shows tens of thousands of delta-chain clones, approximately 32% of them singletons. The material sequenced was Vdelta1+ gamma-delta thymocytes from the thymus. Subset described: FACS-sorted CD3+ TCRalphabeta- TCRVdelta1+ TCRVdelta2- thymocytes. The TCR was taken from a boy less than two years old who had congenital heart surgery. The chain carries TRDV1 and TRDJ1, with TRDD3 identical over 12 bases. This CDR3 reads CALGGGFPTWGIRDTDKLIF. The CDR3 region has the DNA TGTGCTCTTGGGGGAGGCTTTCCTACCTGGGGGATACGCGACACCGATAAACTCATCTTT.